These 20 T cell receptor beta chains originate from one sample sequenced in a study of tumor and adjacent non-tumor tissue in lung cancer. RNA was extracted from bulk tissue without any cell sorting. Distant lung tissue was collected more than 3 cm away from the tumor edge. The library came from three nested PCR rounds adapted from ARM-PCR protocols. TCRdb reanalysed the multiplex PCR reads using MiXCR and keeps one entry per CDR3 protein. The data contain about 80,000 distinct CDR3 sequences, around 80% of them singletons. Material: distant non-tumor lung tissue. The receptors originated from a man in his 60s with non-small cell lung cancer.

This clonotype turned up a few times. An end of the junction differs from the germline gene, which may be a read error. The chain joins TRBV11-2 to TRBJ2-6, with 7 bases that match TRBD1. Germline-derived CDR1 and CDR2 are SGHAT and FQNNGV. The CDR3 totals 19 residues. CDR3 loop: CASSLVPKDRPSGTNVLTF. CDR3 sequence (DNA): TGTGCTAGCAGCCTAGTTCCAAAGGACAGGCCCTCTGGGACCAACGTCCTGACTTTC.

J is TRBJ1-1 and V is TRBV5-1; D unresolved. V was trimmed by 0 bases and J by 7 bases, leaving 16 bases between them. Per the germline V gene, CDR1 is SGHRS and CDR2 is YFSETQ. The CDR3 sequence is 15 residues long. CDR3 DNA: TGCGCCAGCAGCTTGGCGGGAGGGCTGTACAGTGAAGCTTTCTTT. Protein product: CASSLAGGLYSEAFF.

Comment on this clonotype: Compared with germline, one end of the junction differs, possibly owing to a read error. In nucleotides, the CDR3 is TGTGCCAGCAGCCACTCGGGGATGGGTACCGGGGAGCTGTTTTTC. Its protein product is CASSHSGMGTGELFF. The gene calls are TRBV11-1 and TRBJ2-2, with TRBD2 as a possible D gene (5 bases). The CDR3 consists of 15 residues. Looked up from germline, CDR1 is SGHAT and CDR2 is FQDESV (reference sequence).

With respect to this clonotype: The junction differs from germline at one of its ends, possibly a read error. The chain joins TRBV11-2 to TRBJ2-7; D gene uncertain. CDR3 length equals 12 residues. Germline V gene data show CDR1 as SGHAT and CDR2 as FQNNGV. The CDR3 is CVSSPRLYEQYF. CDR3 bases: TGTGTCAGCAGCCCGCGACTGTACGAGCAGTACTTC.

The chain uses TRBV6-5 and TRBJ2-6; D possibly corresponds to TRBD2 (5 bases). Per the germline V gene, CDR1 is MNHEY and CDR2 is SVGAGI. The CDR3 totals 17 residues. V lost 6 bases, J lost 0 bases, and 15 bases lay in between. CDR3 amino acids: CASSLAEVSSGANVLTF. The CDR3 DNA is TGTGCCAGCAGCCTAGCAGAAGTCAGCTCTGGGGCCAACGTCCTGACTTTC.

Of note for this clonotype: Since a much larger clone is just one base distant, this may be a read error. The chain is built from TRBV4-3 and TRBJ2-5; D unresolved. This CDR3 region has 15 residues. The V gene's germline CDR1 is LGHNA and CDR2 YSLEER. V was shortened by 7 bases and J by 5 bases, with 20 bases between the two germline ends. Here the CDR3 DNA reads TGCGCCAGCAACCAGCAGAAGTCCACCGGGGAGACCCAGTACTTC. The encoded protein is CASNQQKSTGETQYF.

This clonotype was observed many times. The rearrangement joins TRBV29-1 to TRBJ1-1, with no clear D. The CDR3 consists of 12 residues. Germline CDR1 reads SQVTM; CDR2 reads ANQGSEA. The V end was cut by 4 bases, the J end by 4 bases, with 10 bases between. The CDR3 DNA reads TGCAGCGTTGCAGGTTTGGGCACTGAAGCTTTCTTT. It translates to CSVAGLGTEAFF.

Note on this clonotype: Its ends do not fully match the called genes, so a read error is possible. The CDR3 DNA follows: TGCGCCAGTAGCCCAGATGGAACAGGGGACTACTATGGCTACACCTTC. It yields the protein CASSPDGTGDYYGYTF. The chain links TRBV4-1 to TRBJ1-2, with TRBD1 matching over 7 bases. Germline V gene data show CDR1 as MGHRA and CDR2 as YSYEKL. The CDR3 is made up of 16 amino acids.

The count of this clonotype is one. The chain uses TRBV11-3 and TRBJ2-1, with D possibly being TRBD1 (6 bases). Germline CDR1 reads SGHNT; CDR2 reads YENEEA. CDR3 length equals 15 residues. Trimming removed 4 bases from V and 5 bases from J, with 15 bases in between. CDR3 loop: CASSYFGTRDNEQFF. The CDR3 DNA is TGTGCCAGCAGCTACTTCGGGACACGGGACAATGAGCAGTTCTTC. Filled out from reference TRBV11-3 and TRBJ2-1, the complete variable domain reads EAGVVQSPRYKIIEKKQPVAFWCNPISGHNTLYWYLQNLGQGPELLIRYENEEAVDDSQLPKDRFSAERLKGVDSTLKIQPAELGDSAVYLCASSYFGTRDNEQFFGPGTRLTVL.

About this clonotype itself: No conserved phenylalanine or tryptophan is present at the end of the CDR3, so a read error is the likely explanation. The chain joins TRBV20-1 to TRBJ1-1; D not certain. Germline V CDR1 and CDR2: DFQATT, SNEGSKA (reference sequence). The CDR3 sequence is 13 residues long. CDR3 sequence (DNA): TGCAGTACTAGATCACGTCAGAGGATTGAAGCTTTCTTA. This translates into CSTRSRQRIEAFL.

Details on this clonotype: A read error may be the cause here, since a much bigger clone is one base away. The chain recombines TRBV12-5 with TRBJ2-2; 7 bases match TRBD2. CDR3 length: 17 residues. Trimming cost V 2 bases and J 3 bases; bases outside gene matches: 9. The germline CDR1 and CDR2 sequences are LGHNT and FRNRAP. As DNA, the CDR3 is TGTGCTAGTGGTTTGCCCCGGGACGGGAGGTACACCGGGGAGCTGTTTTTT. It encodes CASGLPRDGRYTGELFF.

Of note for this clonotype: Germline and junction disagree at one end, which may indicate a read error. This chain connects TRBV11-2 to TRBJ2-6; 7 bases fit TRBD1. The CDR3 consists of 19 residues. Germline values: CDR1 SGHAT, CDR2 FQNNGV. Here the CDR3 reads CASNLVPKDRPSGANILTF. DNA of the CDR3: TGTGCCAGCAACTTAGTTCCTAAGGACAGGCCCTCTGGGGCCAACATCCTGACTTTC.

The CDR3 loop is CHASTTSGRPSGQYF. CDR3 DNA: TGCCATGCTTCCACCACTAGCGGGAGGCCCTCCGGGCAGTACTTC. V is TRBV20-1 and J is TRBJ2-7, with 12 bases aligning to TRBD2. Per the germline V gene, CDR1 is DFQATT and CDR2 is SNEGSKA (reference sequence). The CDR3 length is 15 residues.

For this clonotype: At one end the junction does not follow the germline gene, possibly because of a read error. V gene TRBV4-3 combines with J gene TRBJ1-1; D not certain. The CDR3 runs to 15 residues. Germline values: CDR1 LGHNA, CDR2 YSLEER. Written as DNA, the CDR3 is TGCGCCAGTAGCCAAGATGGGGAAAGGAACTCTGAAGCTTTCTTT. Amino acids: CASSQDGERNSEAFF.

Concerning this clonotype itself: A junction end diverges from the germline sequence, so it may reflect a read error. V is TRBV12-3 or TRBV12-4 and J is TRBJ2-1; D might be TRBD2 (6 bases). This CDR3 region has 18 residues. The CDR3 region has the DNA TGTGCCAGCAGCCCCTGGAGGGATAGCGGATCCTCCTATAATGAGCAGTTCTTC. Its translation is CASSPWRDSGSSYNEQFF.

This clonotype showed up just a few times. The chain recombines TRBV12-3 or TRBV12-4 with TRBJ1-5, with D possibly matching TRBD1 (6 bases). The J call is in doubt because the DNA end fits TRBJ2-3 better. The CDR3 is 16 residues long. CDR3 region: CASSSLGTWSNQPQYF. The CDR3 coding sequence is TGTGCCAGCAGTTCCCTCGGGACATGGAGCAATCAGCCCCAGTATTTT.

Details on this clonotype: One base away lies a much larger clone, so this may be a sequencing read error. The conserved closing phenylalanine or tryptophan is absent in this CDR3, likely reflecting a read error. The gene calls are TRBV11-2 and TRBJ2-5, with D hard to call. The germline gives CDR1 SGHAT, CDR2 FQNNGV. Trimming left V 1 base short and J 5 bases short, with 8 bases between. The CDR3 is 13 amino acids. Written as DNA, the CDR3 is TGTGCCAGCAGCTTAGGGCAAATGGAGACCCAGTACTTA. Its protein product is CASSLGQMETQYL.

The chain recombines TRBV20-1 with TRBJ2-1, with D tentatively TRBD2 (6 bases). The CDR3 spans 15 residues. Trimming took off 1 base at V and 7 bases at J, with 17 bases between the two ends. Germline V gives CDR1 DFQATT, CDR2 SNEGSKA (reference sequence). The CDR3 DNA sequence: TGCAGTGCTAGAGGACTAGTGGGAGACTATAATGAGCAGTTCTTC. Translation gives CSARGLVGDYNEQFF.

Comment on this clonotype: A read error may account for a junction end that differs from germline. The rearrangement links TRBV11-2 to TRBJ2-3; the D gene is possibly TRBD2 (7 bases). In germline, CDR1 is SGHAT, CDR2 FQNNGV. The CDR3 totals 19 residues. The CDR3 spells CASSLVGGRGGNQTVTQYF. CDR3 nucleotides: TGTGCAAGCAGCTTAGTGGGGGGGCGCGGGGGCAATCAGACAGTTACGCAGTATTTT.

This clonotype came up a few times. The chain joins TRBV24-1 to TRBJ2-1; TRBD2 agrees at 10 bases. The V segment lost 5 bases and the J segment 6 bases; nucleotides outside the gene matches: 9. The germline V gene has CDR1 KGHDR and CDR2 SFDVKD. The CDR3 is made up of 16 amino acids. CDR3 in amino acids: CATSVPGTSVPNEQFF. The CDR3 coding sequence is TGTGCCACCAGTGTCCCCGGGACTAGCGTTCCCAATGAGCAGTTCTTC.